Reported below is one TCR beta chain. The antigen remains undetermined. PCR primers comprised 60 Vbeta and 13 Jbeta primers. The repertoire was sequenced with immunoSEQ multiplex PCR; TCRdb's copy has only in-frame clones and lacks some. The table for this sample gives around 44,000 clones. The sample is drawn from a study of cytomegalovirus exposure and HLA in healthy donors. Findings and caveats of the study: Earlier findings revealed that most TCR beta V segments proved productive either about 90% or about 30% of the time. For TCR beta chains, V- and J-gene trimming was later linked to a missense DCLRE1C variant.

The sequenced sample was PBMCs. The TCR was taken from a male donor in good health and CMV-seropositive.

CDR3 coding DNA: TGTGCCAGCAAACCCTCACAACCCTCCTACGAGCAGTACTTC. Translating gives CASKPSQPSYEQYF. This chain links TRBV27 with TRBJ2-7; no definite D call. V was trimmed by 7 bases and J by 0 bases, leaving 13 bases between them. Germline V gene data show CDR1 as MNHEY and CDR2 as SMNVEV (reference sequence). The CDR3 totals 14 residues.